This T cell receptor (beta chain) was identified in a study of shared clonotypes between healthy human individuals. Replicate PCRs from sorted subsets contained 200 ng DNA, which is approximately 30,000 T cell genomes. TCRdb keeps only in-frame clones here, not all; method: immunoSEQ multiplex PCR. The sample lists approximately 2,000,000 clones, around 93% occurring once. Terminally differentiated effector memory CD45RA+ cells were excluded by CCR7 positive selection of CD45RO-negative cells. Germline V gene lookup returns CDR1 LGHNA and CDR2 YNFKEQ. The CDR3 covers 13 residues. Trimming left V 0 bases short and J 6 bases short, with 9 bases between.

The specimen was naive CD8+ T cells from PBMCs. The sequence was collected from a man aged 18 to 35 in good health. Some clones in this sample may be carry-over from other donors' samples. The chain recombines TRBV4-2 with TRBJ2-7; D perhaps matches TRBD1 (5 bases). The CDR3 nucleotides are TGTGCCAGCAGCCAAGATTTAACAGGCGAGCAGTACTTC. Protein sequence: CASSQDLTGEQYF.